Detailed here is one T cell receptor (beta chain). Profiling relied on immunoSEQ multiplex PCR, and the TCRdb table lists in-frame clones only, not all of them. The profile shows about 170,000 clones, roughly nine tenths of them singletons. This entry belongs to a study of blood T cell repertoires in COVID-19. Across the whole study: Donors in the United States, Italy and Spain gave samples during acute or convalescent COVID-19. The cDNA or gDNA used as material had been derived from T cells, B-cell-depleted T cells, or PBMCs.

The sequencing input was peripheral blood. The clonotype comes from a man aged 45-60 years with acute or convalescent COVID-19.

The CDR3 DNA follows: TGCGCCAGCAGCCAAGTCCCAGGGCAAAGCAATCAGCCCCAGCATTTT. It translates to CASSQVPGQSNQPQHF. The chain has TRBV4-1 and TRBJ1-5; D is perhaps TRBD1 (5 bases). Germline V gene lookup returns CDR1 MGHRA and CDR2 YSYEKL. V was shortened by 1 base and J by 1 base, with 11 bases between the two germline ends. CDR3 length equals 16 residues.